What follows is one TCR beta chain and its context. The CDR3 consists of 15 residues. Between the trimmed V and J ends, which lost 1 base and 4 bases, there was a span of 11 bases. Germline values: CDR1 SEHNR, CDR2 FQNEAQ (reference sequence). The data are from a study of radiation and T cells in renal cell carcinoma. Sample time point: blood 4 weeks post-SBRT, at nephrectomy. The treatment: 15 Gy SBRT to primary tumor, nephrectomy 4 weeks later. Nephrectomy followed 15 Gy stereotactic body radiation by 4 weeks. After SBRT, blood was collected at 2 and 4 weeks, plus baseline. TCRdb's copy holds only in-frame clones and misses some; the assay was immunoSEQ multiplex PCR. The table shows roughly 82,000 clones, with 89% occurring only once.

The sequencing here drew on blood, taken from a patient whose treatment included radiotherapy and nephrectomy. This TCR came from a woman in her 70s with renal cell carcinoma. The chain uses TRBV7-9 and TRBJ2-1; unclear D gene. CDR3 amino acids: CASSLVVPPYNEQFF. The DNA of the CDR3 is TGTGCCAGCAGCTTAGTAGTCCCTCCTTACAATGAGCAGTTCTTC.